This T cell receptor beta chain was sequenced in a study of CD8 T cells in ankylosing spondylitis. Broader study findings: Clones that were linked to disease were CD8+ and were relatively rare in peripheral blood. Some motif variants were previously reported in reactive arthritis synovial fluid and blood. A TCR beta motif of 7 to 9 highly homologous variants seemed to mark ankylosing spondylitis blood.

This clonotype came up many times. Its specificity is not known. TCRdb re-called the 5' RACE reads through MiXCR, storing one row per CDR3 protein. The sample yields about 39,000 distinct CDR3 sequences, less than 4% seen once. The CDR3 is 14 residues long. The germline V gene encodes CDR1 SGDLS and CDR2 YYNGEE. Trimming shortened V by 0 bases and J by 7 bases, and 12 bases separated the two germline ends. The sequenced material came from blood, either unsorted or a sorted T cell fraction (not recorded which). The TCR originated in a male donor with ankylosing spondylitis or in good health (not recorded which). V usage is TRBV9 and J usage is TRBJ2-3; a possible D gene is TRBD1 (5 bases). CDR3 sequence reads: CASSVEAGWNTQYF. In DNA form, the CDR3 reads TGTGCCAGCAGCGTAGAGGCAGGGTGGAATACGCAGTATTTT.